This TCR beta chain was found in a study of shared clonotypes between healthy human individuals. Overall study findings and caveats: Generation probabilities of non-shared clonotypes were lower (relative to those shared by all four donors).

This CDR3 has 16 amino acids. Germline lookup yields CDR1 SGDLS and CDR2 YYNGEE. V lost 0 bases to trimming and J lost 0 bases; unmatched junction nucleotides: 6. Naive CD8 isolation took CD45RO-negative cells positively selected for CCR7 and excluded terminally differentiated effector memory CD45RA+ cells. In the case of this clone: Its specificity is not known.

Samples underwent the assay at deep level. Several immunoSEQ plates held equal portions of the genomic DNA taken from each subset. Only in-frame clones appear in the TCRdb table, and some are missing; sequencing was by immunoSEQ multiplex PCR. The table lists about 2 million clones, approximately 94% of them singletons. The chain recombines TRBV9 with TRBJ2-7, with 7 bases fitting TRBD1. The sequence was obtained from a young man in good health. The specimen was naive CD8+ T cells sorted from blood. CDR3 coding DNA: TGTGCCAGCAGCGTAGATGCGGCAGGGGGCTCCTACGAGCAGTACTTC. Amino acid sequence: CASSVDAAGGSYEQYF.